The 3 T cell receptor beta chains presented below share a single source sample, sequenced in a study of blood T cell repertoires in COVID-19. Produced via immunoSEQ multiplex PCR; TCRdb's table is partial and in-frame only. The sample includes about 180,000 clones, about four fifths of them seen just once. Sequenced material: PBMCs or T cells enriched from blood (not recorded which). The receptors shown here come from a man in his sixties who had recovered from COVID-19.

This clone was seen a handful of times. CDR3 DNA: TGTGCCAGCAGTTTCGGGGTTACGACTGAAGCTTTCTTT. Its translation: CASSFGVTTEAFF. This rearrangement joins TRBV12-3 or TRBV12-4 to TRBJ1-1; D ambiguous. The CDR3 is 13 amino acids. Trimming removed 3 bases from V and 5 bases from J, with 10 bases in between.

The V and J genes are TRBV19 and TRBJ1-5; TRBD1 matches at 9 bases. This CDR3 is 16 amino acids long. Germline lookup yields CDR1 LNHDA and CDR2 SQIVND (reference sequence). J gave up 0 bases and V 7 bases, and 7 bases lay outside the gene matches. The CDR3 region is CASKDRGAYSNQPQHF. DNA of the CDR3: TGTGCCAGTAAAGACAGGGGGGCCTATAGCAATCAGCCCCAGCATTTT.

The chain has TRBV3-1 (or the pseudogene TRBV3-2) and TRBJ2-5, with no clear D. CDR1 LGHDT and CDR2 YNNKEL come from the germline V gene (reference sequence). CDR3 length equals 15 residues. V gave up 0 bases and J gave up 0 bases, with 8 bases separating them. The CDR3 sequence is CASSQEYGYQETQYF. In DNA, the CDR3 is TGTGCCAGCAGCCAAGAGTACGGGTACCAAGAGACCCAGTACTTC.